This is a list of T cell receptor beta chains from one sample in a study of vaccination effects on CD4 cells after COVID-19. Sequenced by immunoSEQ multiplex PCR; TCRdb stores in-frame clones only, minus some. The table lists approximately 26,000 clones, about three quarters of them singletons. No antigen has been identified for these receptors. Material: CD4+ T cells from PBMCs cultured with SARS-CoV-2 spike peptides, obtained before COVID-19 vaccination. These receptors were collected from a human donor who had a prior SARS-CoV-2 infection. The CDR3 runs from the conserved cysteine through the conserved F or W. A D gene is named only where the DNA matches it firmly. Size values are once, few and many counts, or a class for expanded clones, and some rows have none.

V gene	clone size	J gene	D gene	CDR3 DNA	CDR3 protein
TRBV7-2	NA	TRBJ2-7	NA	TGTGCCAGCAGCTTAGGCGGGACCCAATCCTACGAGCAGTACTTC	CASSLGGTQSYEQYF
TRBV6-6	NA	TRBJ2-1	TRBD2	TGTGCCAGCAGTTCCTTAGCGGGGGGGCCCTACAATGAGCAGTTCTTC	CASSSLAGGPYNEQFF
TRBV5-1	NA	TRBJ1-1	NA	TGCGCCAGCAGCATAACAGTGAACACTGAAGCTTTCTTT	CASSITVNTEAFF
TRBV6-1	NA	TRBJ2-3	TRBD2	TGTGCCAGCAGTGAGGTAGCGGGGGCCACAGATACGCAGTATTTT	CASSEVAGATDTQYF
TRBV5-4	few	TRBJ2-3	TRBD2	TGTGCCAGCAGCTTCTGGACTAGCCTTACACCGGATACGCAGTATTTT	CASSFWTSLTPDTQYF
TRBV19	NA	TRBJ2-7	NA	TGTGCCAGTAGTAAGAGACGGGCCCCTTCCTACGAGCAGTACTTC	CASSKRRAPSYEQYF
TRBV30	NA	TRBJ1-2	NA	TGTGCCAACCAGGGGTTTAACTATGGCTACACCTTC	CANQGFNYGYTF
TRBV7-9	NA	TRBJ2-7	NA	TGTGCCAGCAGCAGGAGATCCTACGAGCAGTACTTC	CASSRRSYEQYF
TRBV2	NA	TRBJ2-1	TRBD2	TGTGCCAGCAGTGCGCAAGCGGGAGGATACAATGAGCAGTTCTTC	CASSAQAGGYNEQFF
TRBV7-9	NA	TRBJ2-3	NA	TGTGCCAGCAGCTTAAGCCGGGGGACTAGCACAGATACGCAGTATTTT	CASSLSRGTSTDTQYF
TRBV3-1/TRBV3-2	NA	TRBJ1-3	NA	TGTGCCAGCAGCCAAGTTAACTCTGGAAACACCATATATTTT	CASSQVNSGNTIYF
TRBV9	NA	TRBJ1-2	NA	TGTGCCAGCAGGAACAACCGGGACCGTGATGGCTACACCTTC	CASRNNRDRDGYTF
TRBV5-1	NA	TRBJ1-1	NA	TGCGCCAGCAGCCCCCAGGTGAACACTGAAGCTTTCTTT	CASSPQVNTEAFF
TRBV5-4	NA	TRBJ2-5	NA	TGTGCCAGCAGCAAGGGACTCAGCAAGGGACAAGAGACCCAGTACTTC	CASSKGLSKGQETQYF
TRBV5-1	NA	TRBJ2-1	TRBD2	TGCGCCAGCCGCTTAAGCGGGAGCTCCTACAATGAGCAGTTCTTC	CASRLSGSSYNEQFF
TRBV5-3	NA	TRBJ2-5	TRBD2	TGTGCCAGAAGCCCGCCAGAAACGGGACTAGCGGCATTGGAGACCCAGTACTTC	CARSPPETGLAALETQYF
TRBV21-1	few	TRBJ1-2	NA	TGTGCCAGCACCCCCCCGGGCCCACAGCCGTATGAGACCGATGCTAACTATGGCTACACCTTC	CASTPPGPQPYETDANYGYTF
TRBV30	NA	TRBJ2-3	NA	TGTGCCTGGAGTTCCCCAGGGATTACTAGCACAGATACGCAGTATTTT	CAWSSPGITSTDTQYF
TRBV14	NA	TRBJ2-1	TRBD2	TGTGCCAGCAGCCAAGTAGGAGCGGGAAGACAGTTCTTC	CASSQVGAGRQFF
TRBV3-1/TRBV3-2	few	TRBJ1-2	NA	TGTGCCAGCAGCCAACCGCCGCGGGGCCGCTACACCTTC	CASSQPPRGRYTF
TRBV6-5	NA	TRBJ1-4	TRBD1	TGTGCCACCCTGGACAGGATGGGTGAGAAACTGTTTTTT	CATLDRMGEKLFF
TRBV5-1	NA	TRBJ2-1	TRBD2	TGCGCCAGCAGCCCTCCGACTAGCGGGGGGGCGAATGAGCAGTTCTTC	CASSPPTSGGANEQFF